A selection of T cell receptor beta chains follows, all from one sample in a study of shared clonotypes between healthy human individuals. Repertoires were generated with immunoSEQ multiplex PCR, while TCRdb's copy carries only in-frame clones and drops some. The sample lists about 120,000 clones, 68% occurring once. The sample was memory CD8+ T cells sorted from blood. The receptors derive from a woman in her twenties or thirties in good health. Both conserved end residues are part of each CDR3. The order of the fields is J gene, V gene, clone size, D gene, CDR3 DNA, CDR3 protein. D genes are given only for firm matches. The size of a clone is reported for some rows only, either as once, few or many, or as a class for expanded clones.

TRBJ2-6 TRBV28 NA NA TGTGCCAGCAGTTTAGGGGACCTCTCTGGGGCCAACGTCCTGACTTTC CASSLGDLSGANVLTF
TRBJ2-7 TRBV25-1 NA NA TGTGCCAGCAGCTTAGGCCTTGCTTCCTACGAGCAGTACTTC CASSLGLASYEQYF
TRBJ1-5 TRBV7-2 NA NA TGTGCCAGCAGCTTATCGGTCAGCGCTACGCCCCAGCATTTT CASSLSVSATPQHF
TRBJ2-7 TRBV5-4 NA TRBD1 TGTGCCAGCAGCTGGGGACAGGGATCCTACGAGCAGTACTTC CASSWGQGSYEQYF
TRBJ2-3 TRBV19 few NA TGTGCCAGTAGTCCCGGACGGGCAGATACGCAGTATTTT CASSPGRADTQYF
TRBJ2-1 TRBV19 once TRBD2 TGTGCCAGTAGTATTTTTATAGGACTAGCGGAGAACTACAATGAGCAGTTCTTC CASSIFIGLAENYNEQFF
TRBJ1-2 TRBV2 NA NA TGTGCCAGCAGTGAAAATGGTAAAGTGGCGGGGTATGGCTACACCTTC CASSENGKVAGYGYTF
TRBJ2-3 TRBV5-5 NA TRBD2 TGTGCCAGCAGCTTGGATCAGCGGGAGGCGGGTACAGATACGCAGTATTTT CASSLDQREAGTDTQYF
TRBJ2-6 TRBV30 few NA TGTGCCTGGAGTCCCCCAGGTTACTCTGGGGCCAACGTCCTGACTTTC CAWSPPGYSGANVLTF
TRBJ2-1 TRBV5-1 few TRBD2 TGCGCCAGCAGCTTGGAGGCTAGCGGGAGTTCCTACAATGAGCAGTTCTTC CASSLEASGSSYNEQFF
TRBJ1-5 TRBV7-5 NA NA TGTGTCAGAAGCTTAAGGGCCAATCAGCCCCAGCATTTT CVRSLRANQPQHF
TRBJ1-1 TRBV27 NA NA TGTGCCAGCAGTTCTCCGGGACACCTAGGAGGGGACACTGAAGCTTTCTTT CASSSPGHLGGDTEAFF
TRBJ2-3 TRBV27 NA TRBD2 TGTGCCAGCAGTCTAGGGACTAGCGGGAGGCCAGATACGCAGTATTTT CASSLGTSGRPDTQYF
TRBJ2-7 TRBV9 NA NA TGTGCCAGCAGCGTATCCTGGGGAAACGAGCAGTACTTC CASSVSWGNEQYF
TRBJ1-5 TRBV27 NA NA TGTGCCAGCAGTTTAGGACGGTACAATCAGCCCCAGCATTTT CASSLGRYNQPQHF
TRBJ1-3 TRBV5-1 NA NA TGCGCCAGCAGCTGGGGGCATTCTTACTCTGGAAACACCATATATTTT CASSWGHSYSGNTIYF
TRBJ1-5 TRBV2 NA NA TGTGCCAGCAGTTTAACAGACGATCAGCCCCAGCATTTT CASSLTDDQPQHF
TRBJ2-1 TRBV25-1 NA TRBD1 TGTGCCAGCAGTGACCCGGCCGGGACAGCCTCCTACAATGAGCAGTTCTTC CASSDPAGTASYNEQFF
TRBJ1-2 TRBV9 NA NA TGTGCCAGCAGCGCCCGAGGGGGTGACTATGGCTACACCTTC CASSARGGDYGYTF
TRBJ2-7 TRBV27 many NA TGTGCCAGCAGTTTAAGAGGGCAATACGAGCAGTACTTC CASSLRGQYEQYF
TRBJ2-5 TRBV25-1 NA NA TGTGCCAGCAGTGGACAGGAGGTACAAGAGACCCAGTACTTC CASSGQEVQETQYF
TRBJ2-6 TRBV29-1 once NA TGCAGCGTTGAAGTTTGGGGCTCTGGGGCCAACGTCCTGACTTTC CSVEVWGSGANVLTF
TRBJ1-5 TRBV30 NA NA TGTGCCTGGAGTCCAGGGCTCGAGCAGCCCCAGCATTTT CAWSPGLEQPQHF
TRBJ1-2 TRBV2 NA NA TGTGCCAGCACCCCCGGGGGAGGCAACTATGGCTACACCTTC CASTPGGGNYGYTF
TRBJ2-2 TRBV28 NA NA TGTGCCAGCAGCTTAGAGGGGGAGGGCCGCACCGGGGAGCTGTTTTTT CASSLEGEGRTGELFF
TRBJ2-1 TRBV27 NA NA TGTGCCAGCAGTCCGCCGACGGGCTCCTACAATGAGCAGTTCTTC CASSPPTGSYNEQFF
TRBJ2-1 TRBV19 many NA TGTGCCAGCCGGAACCCGGCTTACAATGAGCAGTTCTTC CASRNPAYNEQFF
TRBJ2-7 TRBV7-9 NA NA TGTGCCAGCAGCTTAGCCGGAGAGGGCGAGCAGTACTTC CASSLAGEGEQYF
TRBJ2-6 TRBV28 few NA TGTGCCAGCAGTCAGGGGGACTCCGGGTCTGGGGCCAACGTCCTGACTTTC CASSQGDSGSGANVLTF
TRBJ2-7 TRBV4-2 NA TRBD2 TGTGCCAGCAGCCAAGAATCATCCAGCGGGATCTACGAGCAGTACTTC CASSQESSSGIYEQYF
TRBJ2-2 TRBV4-1 once NA TGCGCCAGCAGCCAAACGGTCGGGAGCACCGGGGAGCTGTTTTTT CASSQTVGSTGELFF
TRBJ1-5 TRBV7-7 few NA TGTGCCAGCAGCACTACCGGGGACATCTATAGCAATCAGCCCCAGCATTTT CASSTTGDIYSNQPQHF
TRBJ2-7 TRBV2 few TRBD2 TGTGCCAGCAGTGAAAGGCTAGCGGGACTCTACGAGCAGTACTTC CASSERLAGLYEQYF
TRBJ2-7 TRBV10-1 NA TRBD2 TGCGCCACTGAGACTAGCGGGAGTCTATACTTC CATETSGSLYF
TRBJ2-7 TRBV11-2 NA NA TGTGCCAGCAGCGTCTCTGGCGGGTATTCCTACGAGCAGTACTTC CASSVSGGYSYEQYF
TRBJ2-6 TRBV28 few NA TGTGCCAGCACCAAGGACACTCTCTCTGGGGCCAACGTCCTGACTTTC CASTKDTLSGANVLTF
TRBJ1-1 TRBV28 medium-sized NA TGTGCCAGCAGATTAGCAGGGGTTGGTGGGAACACTGAAGCTTTCTTT CASRLAGVGGNTEAFF
TRBJ2-1 TRBV2 NA TRBD2 TGTGCCAGCTCCCAGGCAGATGGCGGGAGGGCCGGAGATGAGCAGTTCTTC CASSQADGGRAGDEQFF
TRBJ1-5 TRBV4-1 NA TRBD1 TGCGCCAGCAGCCAACAACTTACAGGGGGCAATCAGCCCCAGCATTTT CASSQQLTGGNQPQHF
TRBJ2-7 TRBV2 medium-sized NA TGTGCCAGCAGTGAATTGGACCCCACCTACTACGAGCAGTACTTC CASSELDPTYYEQYF
TRBJ2-6 TRBV7-2 NA NA TGTGCCAGCAGTTTATCCTCTGGGGCCAACGTCCTGACTTTC CASSLSSGANVLTF
TRBJ2-7 TRBV25-1 NA NA TGTGCCAGCAGTGATAGGTCCTACGAGCAGTACTTC CASSDRSYEQYF
TRBJ2-1 TRBV5-1 few NA TGCGCCAGCAGCGCGCGGGGTAGCGGAACCTACAATGAGCAGTTCTTC CASSARGSGTYNEQFF
TRBJ2-7 TRBV27 few TRBD2 TGTGCCAGCAGTGAGTCGGGAGGGCGGAACGAGCAGTACTTC CASSESGGRNEQYF
TRBJ1-1 TRBV11-2 many NA TGTGCCAGCAGCTTAGTTCGGTATGGGACTGAAGCTTTCTTT CASSLVRYGTEAFF
TRBJ1-2 TRBV19 NA NA TGTGCCACCAACCCCGGAGCTTACTATGGCTACACCTTC CATNPGAYYGYTF
TRBJ1-6 TRBV25-1 NA TRBD1 TGTGCCAGCACGGGAACTTGGACAGGAATTGGTTCACCCCTCCACTTT CASTGTWTGIGSPLHF